This T cell receptor beta chain was profiled in a study of blood T cell repertoires in COVID-19 (TCRdb year 2020). The study in broad terms: Samples from collaborators originated in the United States, Italy and Spain and spanned both the acute and convalescent phases of COVID-19. The prospective study material was composed of cDNA or gDNA derived from T cells, B-cell-depleted T cells, or PBMCs. The dataset comprised deeply sampled blood TCRbeta repertoires from subjects exposed to, actively infected with, or recovered from COVID-19. The repertoires were released in a freely available public database meant as a resource for research on the immune response to SARS-CoV-2. Samples were obtained from the ongoing ImmuneRACE study (first 160 participants) and from 1,000 to 1,500 subjects provided by 6 global collaborators. A de-identified subject ID, COVID-19 status, age in years and sex were almost always included in the sample metadata. HLA class I and class II types, where available, came from metadata supplied by the sample provider rather than from assay-based typing. Study-wide findings and limitations: How much clinical and demographic metadata was included differed by source and by participant, and the metadata was provided uncurated.

The collaborating institutions used their own protocols to collect whole blood in K2EDTA tubes. For TCRbeta analysis, collaborators shipped samples in one of three forms: frozen whole blood, isolated PBMCs, or DNA extracted from either of those sample types. The immunoSEQ Assay, a bias-controlled multiplex PCR, was used to amplify TCRbeta CDR3 regions from genomic DNA. The authors' analysis ran thus. The number of nucleated cells in each sample was estimated by amplification of reference gene primers within the assay. To quantify the absolute abundance of each unique TCRbeta CDR3 rearrangement, sequence reads were collapsed and filtered. For each sample, productive Simpson clonality was calculated as the square root of Simpson's diversity index over productive rearrangements. In TCRdb, the immuneACCESS table is reduced to in-frame sequences with V and J assigned. These tables do not hold every clone; where another copy was compared, an unresolved V gene accounts for under half, and the others remain unexplained. The DNA was the basis for D and trimming; V, J and clone size are from that table. The sample records about 200,000 clones, 80% to 85% of which are singletons. The ten largest account for 20% of the sample.

From cysteine to phenylalanine, the CDR3 is 18 amino acids long. The kept DNA is CDR3 alone, 54 bases in frame from the first base. CDR1 and CDR2 are read off the germline V gene as KGHSH and LQKENI. Here V drops 3 bases and J drops 3 bases, and the junction holds 10 bases not matched to any gene. In the case of this clone: The antigen it binds to is not known. No per-base quality is available; no much larger clone lies one base away.

Sequenced material: peripheral blood. This TCR came from a human donor in a cohort sampled during active COVID-19. The V and J genes are TRBV18 and TRBJ2-5; TRBD2 fits 13 bases in the junction. The base sequence is TGTGCCAGCTCACCCCAAAGACTAGCGGGGGGACGTAAAGAGACCCAGTACTTC. Its coded protein is CASSPQRLAGGRKETQYF.